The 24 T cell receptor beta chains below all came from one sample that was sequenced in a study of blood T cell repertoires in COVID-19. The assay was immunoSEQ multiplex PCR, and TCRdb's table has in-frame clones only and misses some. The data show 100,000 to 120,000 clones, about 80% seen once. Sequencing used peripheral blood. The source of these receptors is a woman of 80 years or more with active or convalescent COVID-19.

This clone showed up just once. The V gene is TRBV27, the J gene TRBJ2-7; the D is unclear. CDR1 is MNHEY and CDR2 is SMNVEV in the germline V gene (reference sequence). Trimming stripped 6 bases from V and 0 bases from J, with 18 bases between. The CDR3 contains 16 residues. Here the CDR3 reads CASSLTRHSSSYEQYF. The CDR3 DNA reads TGTGCCAGCAGCTTAACCCGACATTCGAGCTCCTACGAGCAGTACTTC.

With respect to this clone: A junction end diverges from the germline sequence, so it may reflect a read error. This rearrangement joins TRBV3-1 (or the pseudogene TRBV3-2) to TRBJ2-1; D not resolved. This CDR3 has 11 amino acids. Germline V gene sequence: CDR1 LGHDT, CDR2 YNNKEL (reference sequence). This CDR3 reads CASTQGGEQFF. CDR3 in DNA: TGTGCCAGCACCCAAGGCGGTGAGCAGTTCTTC.

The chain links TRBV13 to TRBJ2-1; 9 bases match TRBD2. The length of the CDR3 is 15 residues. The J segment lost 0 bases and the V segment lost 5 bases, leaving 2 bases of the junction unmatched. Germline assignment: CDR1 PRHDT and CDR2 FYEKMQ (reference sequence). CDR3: CASSLSGSSYNEQFF. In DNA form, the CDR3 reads TGTGCCAGCAGCCTTAGCGGGAGCTCCTACAATGAGCAGTTCTTC.

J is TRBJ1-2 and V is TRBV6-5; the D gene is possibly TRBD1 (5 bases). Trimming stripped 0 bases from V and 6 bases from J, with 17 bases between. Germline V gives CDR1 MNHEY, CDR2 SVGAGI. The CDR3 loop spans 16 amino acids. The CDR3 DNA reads TGTGCCAGCAGTTACTCGATCCTGCCCAGGGTCAATGGCTACACCTTC. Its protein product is CASSYSILPRVNGYTF.

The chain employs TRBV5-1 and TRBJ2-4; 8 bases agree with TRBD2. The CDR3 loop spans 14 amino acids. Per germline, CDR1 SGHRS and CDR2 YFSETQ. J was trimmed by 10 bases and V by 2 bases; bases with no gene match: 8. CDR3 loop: CASSFRSIAGIQYF. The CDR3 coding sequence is TGCGCCAGCAGCTTCCGCTCGATAGCGGGGATTCAGTACTTC.

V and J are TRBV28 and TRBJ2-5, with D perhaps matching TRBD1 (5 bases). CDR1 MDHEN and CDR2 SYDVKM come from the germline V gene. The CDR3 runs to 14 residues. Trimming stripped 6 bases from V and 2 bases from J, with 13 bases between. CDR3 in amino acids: CASRHHAGQETQYF. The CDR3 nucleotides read TGTGCCAGCAGACACCATGCAGGGCAAGAGACCCAGTACTTC.

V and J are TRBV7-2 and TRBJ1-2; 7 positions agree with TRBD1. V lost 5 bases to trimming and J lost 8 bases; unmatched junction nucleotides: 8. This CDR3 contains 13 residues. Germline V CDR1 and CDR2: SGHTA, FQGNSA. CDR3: CASSPDRERGYTF. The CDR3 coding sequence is TGTGCCAGCAGCCCTGACAGGGAACGAGGCTACACCTTC. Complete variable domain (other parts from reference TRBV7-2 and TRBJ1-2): GAGVSQSPSNKVTEKGKDVELRCDPISGHTALYWYRQSLGQGLEFLIYFQGNSAPDKSGLPSDRFSAERTGGSVSTLTIQRTQQEDSAVYLCASSPDRERGYTFGSGTRLTVV.

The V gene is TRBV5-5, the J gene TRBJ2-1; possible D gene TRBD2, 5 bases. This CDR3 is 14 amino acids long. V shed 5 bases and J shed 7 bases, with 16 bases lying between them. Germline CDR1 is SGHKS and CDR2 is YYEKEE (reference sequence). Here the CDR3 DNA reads TGTGCCAGCAGAACGGGCTGGCCGGGGAATGAGCAGTTCTTC. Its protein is CASRTGWPGNEQFF.

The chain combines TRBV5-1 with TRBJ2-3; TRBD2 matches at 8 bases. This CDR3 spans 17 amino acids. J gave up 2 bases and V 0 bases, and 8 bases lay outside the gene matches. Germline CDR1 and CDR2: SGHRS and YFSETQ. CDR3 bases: TGCGCCAGCAGCTTGGGCCCTACTAGCGGACCCACAGATACGCAGTATTTT. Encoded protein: CASSLGPTSGPTDTQYF.

In DNA form, the CDR3 reads TGTGCCAGCAGCCCTCGGGGGGACAGGGGCACCGGGGAGCTGTTTTTT. Translated: CASSPRGDRGTGELFF. The rearrangement uses TRBV7-9 and TRBJ2-2, with 10 bases lining up with TRBD1. V shed 5 bases, J shed 4 bases, and the junction held 7 bases outside the gene matches. CDR1 and CDR2 from the germline V gene are SEHNR and FQNEAQ (reference sequence). This CDR3 comprises 16 residues.

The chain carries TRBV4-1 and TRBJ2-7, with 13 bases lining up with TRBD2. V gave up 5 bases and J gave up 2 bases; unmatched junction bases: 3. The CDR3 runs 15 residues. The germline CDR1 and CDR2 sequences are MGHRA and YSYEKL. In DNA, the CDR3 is TGCGCCAGCAGCACCGGACTAGCGGGAGCCTACGAGCAGTACTTC. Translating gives CASSTGLAGAYEQYF.

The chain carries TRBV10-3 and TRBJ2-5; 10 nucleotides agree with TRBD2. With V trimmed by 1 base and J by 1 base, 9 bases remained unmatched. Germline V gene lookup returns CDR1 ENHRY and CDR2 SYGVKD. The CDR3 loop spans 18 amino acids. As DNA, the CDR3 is TGTGCCATCAGTGAGTTGAGACTAGCGGGTTCTGCCCAAGAGACCCAGTACTTC. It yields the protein CAISELRLAGSAQETQYF.

The CDR3 region has the DNA TGTGCCAGCAGCGTCACACGGAACACTGAAGCTTTCTTT. It translates to CASSVTRNTEAFF. The chain couples TRBV9 to TRBJ1-1; D uncertain. The germline V gene encodes CDR1 SGDLS and CDR2 YYNGEE. With 2 bases removed from V and 1 base from J, the gap between germline ends came to 6 bases. The CDR3 length is 13 residues.

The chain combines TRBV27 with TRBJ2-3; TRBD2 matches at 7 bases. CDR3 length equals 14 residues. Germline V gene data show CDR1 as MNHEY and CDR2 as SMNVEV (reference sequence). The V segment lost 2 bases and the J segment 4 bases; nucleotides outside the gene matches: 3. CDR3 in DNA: TGTGCCAGCAGTTTAACGCGGGAGCCAGATACGCAGTATTTT. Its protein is CASSLTREPDTQYF.

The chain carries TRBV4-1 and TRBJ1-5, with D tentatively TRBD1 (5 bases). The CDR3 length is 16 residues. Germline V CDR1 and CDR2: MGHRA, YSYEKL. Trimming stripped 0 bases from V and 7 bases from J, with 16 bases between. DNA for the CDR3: TGCGCCAGCAGCCAAGATTTCAGGGATTCGAGGCAGCCCCAGCATTTT. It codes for CASSQDFRDSRQPQHF.

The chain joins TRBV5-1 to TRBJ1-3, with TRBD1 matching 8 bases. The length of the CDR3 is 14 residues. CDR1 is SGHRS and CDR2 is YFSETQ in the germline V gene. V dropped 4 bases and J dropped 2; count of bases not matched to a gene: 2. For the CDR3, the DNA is TGCGCCAGCAGCCCACAGGGGGCTGGAAACACCATATATTTT. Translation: CASSPQGAGNTIYF.

The CDR3 DNA reads TGCGCCAGCAGCTGGGGGTCGACAGGGTTTTCCTCTGGAAACACCATATATTTT. It specifies CASSWGSTGFSSGNTIYF. The chain combines TRBV5-1 with TRBJ1-3; TRBD1 matches at 7 bases. Germline V gene data show CDR1 as SGHRS and CDR2 as YFSETQ. The V and J ends lost 3 bases and 0 bases, in that order; junction bases with no gene match: 12. The CDR3 is made up of 18 amino acids.

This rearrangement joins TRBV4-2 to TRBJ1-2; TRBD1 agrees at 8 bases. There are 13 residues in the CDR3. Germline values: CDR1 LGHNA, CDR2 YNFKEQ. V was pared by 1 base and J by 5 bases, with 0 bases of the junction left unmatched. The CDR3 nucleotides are TGTGCCAGCAGCCAAGGACAGGGGTATGGCTACACCTTC. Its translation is CASSQGQGYGYTF.

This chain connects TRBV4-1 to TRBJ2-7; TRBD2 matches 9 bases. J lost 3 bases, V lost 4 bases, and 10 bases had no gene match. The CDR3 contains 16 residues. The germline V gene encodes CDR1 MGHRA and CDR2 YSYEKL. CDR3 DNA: TGCGCCAGCAGCCCAGATCCGGGGACTAGCTTCTACGAGCAGTACTTC. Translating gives CASSPDPGTSFYEQYF.

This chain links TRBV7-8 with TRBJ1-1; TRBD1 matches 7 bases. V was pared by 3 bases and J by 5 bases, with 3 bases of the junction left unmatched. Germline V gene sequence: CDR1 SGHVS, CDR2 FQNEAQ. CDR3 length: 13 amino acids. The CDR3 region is CASSFLQGTEAFF. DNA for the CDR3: TGTGCCAGCAGCTTTCTACAGGGGACTGAAGCTTTCTTT.

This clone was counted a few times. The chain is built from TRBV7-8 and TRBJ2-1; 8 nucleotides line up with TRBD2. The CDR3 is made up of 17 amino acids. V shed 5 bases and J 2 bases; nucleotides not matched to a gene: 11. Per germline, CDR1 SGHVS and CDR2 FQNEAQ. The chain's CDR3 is CASSPGRGGLAYNEQFF. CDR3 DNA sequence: TGTGCCAGCAGCCCCGGCCGGGGGGGGTTAGCCTACAATGAGCAGTTCTTC.

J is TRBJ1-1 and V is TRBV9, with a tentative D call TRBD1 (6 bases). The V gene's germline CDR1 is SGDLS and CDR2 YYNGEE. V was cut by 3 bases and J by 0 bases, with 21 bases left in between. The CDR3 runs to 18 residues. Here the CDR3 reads CASSENRDNENLNTEAFF. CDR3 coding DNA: TGTGCCAGCAGCGAGAACCGGGACAACGAGAATTTGAACACTGAAGCTTTCTTT.

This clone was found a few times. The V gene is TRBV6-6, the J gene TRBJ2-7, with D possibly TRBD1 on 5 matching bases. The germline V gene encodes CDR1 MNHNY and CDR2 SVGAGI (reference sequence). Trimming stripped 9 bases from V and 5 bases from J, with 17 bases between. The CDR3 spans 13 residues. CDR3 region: CASATRVFHEQYF. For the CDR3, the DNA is TGTGCCAGTGCGACCAGGGTCTTCCACGAGCAGTACTTC.

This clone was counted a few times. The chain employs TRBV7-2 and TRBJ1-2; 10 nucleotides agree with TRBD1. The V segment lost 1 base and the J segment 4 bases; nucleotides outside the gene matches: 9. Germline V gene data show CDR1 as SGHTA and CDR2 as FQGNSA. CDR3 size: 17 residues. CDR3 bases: TGTGCCAGCAGCTTAGGCAAAGACAGGGGGCGTGCCTATGGCTACACCTTC. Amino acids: CASSLGKDRGRAYGYTF.